Reported below is one T cell receptor (beta chain). As yet, its antigen is unknown. At the DNA level, this CDR3 is encoded by other sequences in the same sample as well. The record originates from a study of cytomegalovirus exposure and HLA in healthy donors. As for the study in general: Earlier work reported 117 million unique TCR beta sequences from 180 million or so T cells.

Germline V gene lookup returns CDR1 SQVTM and CDR2 ANQGSEA. Trimming cost V 6 bases and J 3 bases, with 12 bases left between them. This CDR3 has 12 amino acids. Study-level points and caveats: What a later analysis showed was that several of the most significant clusters appeared linked to common viral pathogens.

13 Jbeta primers and 60 Vbeta primers were used for the PCR. Sequencing used immunoSEQ multiplex PCR; TCRdb keeps in-frame clones, though not all of them. The sample includes some 90,000 clones, 75% to 80% of them seen just once. V is TRBV29-1 and J is TRBJ2-7, with D tentatively TRBD2 (5 bases). Input material: PBMCs. The receptor was isolated from a female donor in good health and CMV-seronegative. The CDR3 region is CSVEERDYEQYF. CDR3 in DNA: TGCAGCGTCGAGGAGAGGGACTACGAGCAGTACTTC.